A selection of T cell receptor beta chains follows, all from one sample in a study of blood T cell repertoires in COVID-19. Generated by immunoSEQ multiplex PCR, the TCRdb table keeps only in-frame clones and is missing some. Counted here are 200,000 to 300,000 clones, around 86% occurring once; the ten biggest clones make up roughly 4.9%. Sequencing used peripheral blood. These TCRs come from an older woman with COVID-19, enrolled during active disease. The CDR3 runs from the conserved cysteine through the conserved F or W. D genes are given only for firm matches. Clone size is shown for a subset of rows, as once, few, many or a class of expanded clone.

j_call v_call d_call cdr3_length clone_size cdr3_aa
TRBJ2-7 TRBV5-1 - 15 - CASSLHQGGSYEQYF
TRBJ1-2 TRBV6-6 TRBD1 15 - CASSYSTRGRNGYTF
TRBJ2-3 TRBV28 TRBD1 13 - CATADRSSDTQYF
TRBJ1-6 TRBV6-5 TRBD1 14 - CASKSGQGNSPLHF
TRBJ2-7 TRBV7-2 TRBD2 15 - CASSLSGRTTYEQYF
TRBJ2-3 TRBV30 - 15 - CAWSVPDGVTDTQYF
TRBJ2-1 TRBV7-9 TRBD2 16 - CASSLKSGLGVDEQFF
TRBJ2-2 TRBV11-3 TRBD1 15 - CASSLGQGEGGELFF
TRBJ1-1 TRBV7-8 - 15 - CASSRKTGLNTEAFF
TRBJ1-2 TRBV5-5 TRBD1 13 - CASSPSGGYGYTF
TRBJ2-7 TRBV5-1 - 14 - CASAPSAVSYEQYF
TRBJ2-1 TRBV27 TRBD2 16 once CASSLVRLAGASEQFF
TRBJ2-5 TRBV29-1 TRBD1 15 - CSVAHTGAPGETQYF
TRBJ2-1 TRBV11-2 - 13 - CASSLIHYNEQFF
TRBJ2-1 TRBV19 - 14 - CASSTGPGTNEQFF
TRBJ2-1 TRBV12-3/TRBV12-4 TRBD2 12 - CASSLTSGEQFF
TRBJ2-7 TRBV11-2 TRBD1 14 - CASSFGTGTNEQYF
TRBJ2-2 TRBV27 - 15 - CASSLGQTNTGELFF
TRBJ2-7 TRBV20-1 - 15 - CSASSREGSFDEQYF
TRBJ2-1 TRBV25-1 TRBD2 13 - CASRLAGGYEQFF
TRBJ2-2 TRBV5-1 TRBD1 14 - CASSLSQGTGELFF
TRBJ2-7 TRBV30 - 14 - CAWSGTRVGGRQYF
TRBJ1-2 TRBV28 - 12 - CASSPQVWGYTF
TRBJ1-5 TRBV6-5 - 13 - CASRDSINQPQHF
TRBJ2-1 TRBV28 TRBD2 15 - CASSFTREAYNEQFF
TRBJ2-7 TRBV7-9 TRBD1 13 once CASSSLDRDEQYF
TRBJ1-3 TRBV19 TRBD1 14 - CASSRQGPGNTIYF
TRBJ1-1 TRBV24-1 TRBD1 14 once CATSGRQGSTEAFF
TRBJ1-6 TRBV18 - 16 few CASSPPAGALGSPLHF
TRBJ1-2 TRBV5-4 TRBD1 12 - CASSTDRVGYTF
TRBJ1-6 TRBV30 - 13 - CAWSPSGAGSLHF
TRBJ1-5 TRBV20-1 TRBD1 15 - CSASRLGQGNQPQHF
TRBJ2-7 TRBV5-1 - 16 - CASSLAVTLSGYEQYF
TRBJ2-1 TRBV7-3 TRBD2 20 once CASSKSGGRTSGRSYNEQFF
TRBJ1-4 TRBV7-6 TRBD1 15 - CASSNTGQGNEKLFF
TRBJ2-7 TRBV10-2 TRBD1 16 - CASSESGQGRGYEQYF
TRBJ2-2 TRBV9 - 15 once CASKRGHTNTGELFF
TRBJ1-1 TRBV7-3 - 13 - CASSSQGNTEAFF
TRBJ1-3 TRBV5-4 - 16 - CASSLSSGVVGNTIYF
TRBJ2-3 TRBV24-1 TRBD2 16 - CATSDLGRGNTDTQYF
TRBJ2-7 TRBV6-5 - 13 - CASGRTGTYEQYF
TRBJ2-1 TRBV5-1 TRBD2 15 - CASSRGTSGRYEQFF
TRBJ1-4 TRBV28 - 15 - CAIKPGGATNEKLFF
TRBJ2-1 TRBV4-3 TRBD2 14 - CASSSRLAWDEQFF
TRBJ2-1 TRBV21-1 - 14 once CASNLGAPYNEQFF
TRBJ1-2 TRBV6-1 - 15 - CASSDAPGLSYGYTF
TRBJ1-5 TRBV18 - 13 - CASCRGANQPQHF
TRBJ2-6 TRBV9 TRBD1 21 - CASSYREGDRDRVSGANVLTF